This entry is about one T cell receptor (beta chain). Antigen unknown. The record originates from a study of PD-1 blockade in classical Hodgkin lymphoma. Data came from immunoSEQ multiplex PCR; TCRdb stores just in-frame clones and leaves some out. The sample yields 15,000 to 20,000 clones, approximately 88% seen once. The patients all showed relapse after autologous stem cell transplantation, while their brentuximab vedotin exposure varied. Findings and limits, study-wide: Healthy donors were reported to have higher baseline TCR diversity than newly diagnosed patients.

The CDR3 is 16 amino acids. V lost 2 bases to trimming and J lost 0 bases, with 13 bases between them. CDR1 is MDHEN and CDR2 is SYDVKM in the germline V gene. This rearrangement joins TRBV28 to TRBJ1-1, with D possibly being TRBD1 (5 bases). Source: peripheral blood mononuclear cells (PBMCs), taken at baseline. The TCR originated in a human donor with classical Hodgkin lymphoma. CDR3 protein: CASSLIVTAMNTEAFF. DNA of the CDR3: TGTGCCAGCAGTTTAATCGTGACAGCCATGAACACTGAAGCTTTCTTT.